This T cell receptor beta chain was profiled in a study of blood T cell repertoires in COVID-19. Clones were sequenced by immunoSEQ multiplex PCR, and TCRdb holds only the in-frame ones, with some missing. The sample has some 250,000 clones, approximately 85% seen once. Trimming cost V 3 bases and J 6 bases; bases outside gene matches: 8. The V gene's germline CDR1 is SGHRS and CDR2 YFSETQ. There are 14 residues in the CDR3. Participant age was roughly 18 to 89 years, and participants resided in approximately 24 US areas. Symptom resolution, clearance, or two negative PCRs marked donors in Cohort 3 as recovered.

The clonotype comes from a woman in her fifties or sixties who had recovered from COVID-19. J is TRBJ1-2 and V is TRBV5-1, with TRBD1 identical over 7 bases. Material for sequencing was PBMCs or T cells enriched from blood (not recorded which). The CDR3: CASSYGQEGDGYTF. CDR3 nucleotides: TGCGCCAGCAGCTACGGACAGGAAGGAGATGGCTACACCTTC.